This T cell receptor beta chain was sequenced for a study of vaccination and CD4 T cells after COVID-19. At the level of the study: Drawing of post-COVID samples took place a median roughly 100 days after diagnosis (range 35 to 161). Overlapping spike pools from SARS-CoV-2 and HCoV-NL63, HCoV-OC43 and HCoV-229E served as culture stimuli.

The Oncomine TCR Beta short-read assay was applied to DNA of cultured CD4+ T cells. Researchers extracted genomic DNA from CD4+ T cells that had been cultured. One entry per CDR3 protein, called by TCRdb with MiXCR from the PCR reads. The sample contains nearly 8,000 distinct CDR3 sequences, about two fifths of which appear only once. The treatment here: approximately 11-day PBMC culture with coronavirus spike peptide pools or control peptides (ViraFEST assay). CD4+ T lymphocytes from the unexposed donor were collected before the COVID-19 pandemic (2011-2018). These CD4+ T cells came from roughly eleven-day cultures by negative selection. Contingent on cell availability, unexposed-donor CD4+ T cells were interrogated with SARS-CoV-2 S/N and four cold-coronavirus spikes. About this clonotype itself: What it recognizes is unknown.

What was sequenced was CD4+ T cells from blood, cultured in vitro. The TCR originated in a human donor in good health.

In nucleotides, the CDR3 is TGTGCCAGCAAGGCCCCAGGGGTCTATGGCTACACCTTC. Its translation is CASKAPGVYGYTF. The chain combines TRBV6-1 with TRBJ1-2; D perhaps matches TRBD1 (6 bases). Between the trimmed V and J ends, which lost 7 bases and 4 bases, there was a span of 13 bases. The CDR3 spans 13 residues. In germline, CDR1 is MNHNS, CDR2 SASEGT.